This TCR beta chain originates from a study of blood T cell repertoires in COVID-19. Overall study: COVID-19 samples from acute and convalescent phases originated in the United States, Italy and Spain. T cells, B-cell-depleted T cells, or PBMCs supplied cDNA or gDNA.

Germline-derived CDR1 and CDR2 are SGHDT and YYEEEE. The CDR3 consists of 15 residues. V was cut by 4 bases and J by 0 bases, with 14 bases left in between. In the source study's methods: Counts of nucleated cells, estimated from reference gene primer amplification, were obtained. Measured with immunoSEQ multiplex PCR; TCRdb has only the in-frame clones, and not every one. That table is the source of V, J and clone size, and D and trimming were worked out from the DNA. Of a few hundred thousand clones listed, 85% are singletons. This TCR was sampled from a woman younger than 35 with acute or convalescent COVID-19. The V gene is TRBV5-6, the J gene TRBJ2-7; the D gene is possibly TRBD1 (6 bases). The sequenced sample consisted of peripheral blood. The CDR3 DNA sequence: TGTGCCAGCAGCCCCGGACAGATCTTCTCCTACGAGCAGTACTTC. Its protein is CASSPGQIFSYEQYF.